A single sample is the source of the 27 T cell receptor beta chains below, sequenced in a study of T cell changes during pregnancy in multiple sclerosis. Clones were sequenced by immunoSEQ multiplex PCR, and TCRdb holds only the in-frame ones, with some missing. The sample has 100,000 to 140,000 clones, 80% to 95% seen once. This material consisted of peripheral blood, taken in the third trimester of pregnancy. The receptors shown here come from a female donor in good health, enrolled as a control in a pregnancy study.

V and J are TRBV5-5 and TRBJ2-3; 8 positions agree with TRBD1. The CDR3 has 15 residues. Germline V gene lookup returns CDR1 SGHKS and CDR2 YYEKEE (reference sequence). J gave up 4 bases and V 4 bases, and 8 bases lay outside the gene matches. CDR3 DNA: TGTGCCAGCAGCCCCGGTACAGGGGGTGCAGATACGCAGTATTTT. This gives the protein CASSPGTGGADTQYF.

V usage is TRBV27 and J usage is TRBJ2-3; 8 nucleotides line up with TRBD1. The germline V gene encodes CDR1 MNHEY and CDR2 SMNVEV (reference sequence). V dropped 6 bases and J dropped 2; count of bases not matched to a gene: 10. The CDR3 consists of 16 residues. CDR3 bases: TGTGCCAGCAGACCCGGGGCAGGGGGCCTCACAGATACGCAGTATTTT. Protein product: CASRPGAGGLTDTQYF.

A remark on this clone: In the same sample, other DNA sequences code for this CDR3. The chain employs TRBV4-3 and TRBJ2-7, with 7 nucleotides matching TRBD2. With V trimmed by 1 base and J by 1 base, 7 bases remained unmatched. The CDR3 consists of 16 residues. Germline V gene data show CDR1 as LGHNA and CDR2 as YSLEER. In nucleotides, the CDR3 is TGCGCCAGCAGCCAAGGCTACCGGACTAGTTCCTACGAGCAGTACTTC. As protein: CASSQGYRTSSYEQYF.

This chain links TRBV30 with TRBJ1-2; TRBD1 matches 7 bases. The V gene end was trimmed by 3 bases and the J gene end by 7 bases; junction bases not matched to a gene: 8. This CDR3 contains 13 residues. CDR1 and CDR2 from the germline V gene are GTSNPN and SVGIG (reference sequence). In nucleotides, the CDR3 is TGTGCCTGGAGCCGACAGGGTTCAGGTGGCTACACCTTC. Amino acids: CAWSRQGSGGYTF.

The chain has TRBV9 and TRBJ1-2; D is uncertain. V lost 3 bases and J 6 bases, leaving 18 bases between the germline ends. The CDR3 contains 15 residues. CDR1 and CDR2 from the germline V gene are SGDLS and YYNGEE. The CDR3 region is CASSALDTLRNGYTF. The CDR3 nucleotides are TGTGCCAGCAGCGCACTAGACACACTCCGCAATGGCTACACCTTC.

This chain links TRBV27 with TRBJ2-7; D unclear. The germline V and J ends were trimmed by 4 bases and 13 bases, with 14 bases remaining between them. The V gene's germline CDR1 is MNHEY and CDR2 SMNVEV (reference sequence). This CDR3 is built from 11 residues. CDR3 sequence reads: CASSSQSGAYF. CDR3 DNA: TGTGCCAGCAGTTCCCAATCGGGTGCCTACTTC.

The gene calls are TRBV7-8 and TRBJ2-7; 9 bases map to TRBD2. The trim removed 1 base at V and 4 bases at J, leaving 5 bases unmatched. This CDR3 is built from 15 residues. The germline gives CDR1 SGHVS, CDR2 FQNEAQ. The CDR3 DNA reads TGTGCCAGCAGCTTAGTGGCTGCGGGGGGGTACGAGCAGTACTTC. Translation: CASSLVAAGGYEQYF. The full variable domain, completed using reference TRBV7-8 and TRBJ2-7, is GAGVSQSPRYKVAKRGQDVALRCDPISGHVSLFWYQQALGQGPEFLTYFQNEAQLDKSGLPSDRFFAERPEGSVSTLKIQRTQQEDSAVYLCASSLVAAGGYEQYFGPGTRLTVT.

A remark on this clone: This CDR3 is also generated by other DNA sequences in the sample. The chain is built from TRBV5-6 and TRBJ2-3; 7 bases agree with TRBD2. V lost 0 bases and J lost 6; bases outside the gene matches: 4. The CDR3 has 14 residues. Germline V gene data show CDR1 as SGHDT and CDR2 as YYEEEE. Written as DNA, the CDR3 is TGTGCCAGCAGCTTGGGACTAGCCGGGGATACGCAGTATTTT. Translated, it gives CASSLGLAGDTQYF.

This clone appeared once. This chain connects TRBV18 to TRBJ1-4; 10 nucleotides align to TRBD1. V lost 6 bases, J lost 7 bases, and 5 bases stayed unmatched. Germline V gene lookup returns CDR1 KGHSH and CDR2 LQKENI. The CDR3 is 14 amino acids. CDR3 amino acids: CASSAGQGIEKLFF. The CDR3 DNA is TGTGCCAGCTCGGCGGGACAGGGGATTGAAAAACTGTTTTTT.

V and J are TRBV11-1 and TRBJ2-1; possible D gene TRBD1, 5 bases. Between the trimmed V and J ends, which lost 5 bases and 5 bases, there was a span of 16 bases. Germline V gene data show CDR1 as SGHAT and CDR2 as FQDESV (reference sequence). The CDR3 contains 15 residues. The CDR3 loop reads CASSRSGPPDNEQFF. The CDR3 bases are TGTGCCAGCAGCCGATCAGGGCCCCCCGACAATGAGCAGTTCTTC.

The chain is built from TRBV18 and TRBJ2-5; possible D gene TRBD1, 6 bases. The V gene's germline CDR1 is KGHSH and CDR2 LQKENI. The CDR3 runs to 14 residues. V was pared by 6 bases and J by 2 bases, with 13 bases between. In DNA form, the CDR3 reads TGTGCCAGCTCGCCTGACAGGCAACAAGAGACCCAGTACTTC. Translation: CASSPDRQQETQYF.

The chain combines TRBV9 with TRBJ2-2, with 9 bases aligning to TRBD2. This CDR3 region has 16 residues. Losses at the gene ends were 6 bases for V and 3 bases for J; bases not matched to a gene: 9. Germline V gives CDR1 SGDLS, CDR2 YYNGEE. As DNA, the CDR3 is TGTGCCAGCACCCAGCGGGAGGCAGCTTACACCGGGGAGCTGTTTTTT. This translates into CASTQREAAYTGELFF.

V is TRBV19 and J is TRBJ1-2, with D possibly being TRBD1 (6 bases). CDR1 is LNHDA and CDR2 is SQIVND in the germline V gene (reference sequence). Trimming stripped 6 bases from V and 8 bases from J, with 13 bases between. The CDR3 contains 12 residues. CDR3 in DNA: TGTGCCAGTAGGACGATTGACAGGGGCTACACCTTC. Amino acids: CASRTIDRGYTF.

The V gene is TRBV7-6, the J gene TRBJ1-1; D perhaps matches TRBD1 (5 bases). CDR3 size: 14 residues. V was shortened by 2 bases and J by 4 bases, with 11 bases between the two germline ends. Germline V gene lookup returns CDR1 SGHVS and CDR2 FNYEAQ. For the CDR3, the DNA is TGTGCCAGCAGCTTATCCGGGGGTGGCACTGAAGCTTTCTTT. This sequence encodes CASSLSGGGTEAFF. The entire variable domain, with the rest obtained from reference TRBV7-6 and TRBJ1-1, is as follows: GAGVSQSPRYKVTKRGQDVALRCDPISGHVSLYWYRQALGQGPEFLTYFNYEAQQDKSGLPNDRFSAERPEGSISTLTIQRTEQRDSAMYRCASSLSGGGTEAFFGQGTRLTVV.

CDR3 DNA sequence: TGCGCCAGCAAGTCGGGGGACGGGCCCCAGCATTTT. The encoded protein is CASKSGDGPQHF. The rearrangement links TRBV23-1 to TRBJ1-5; D is possibly TRBD1 (5 bases). TRBV23-1 is an ORF; its function is uncertain. The CDR3 totals 12 residues. Trimming shortened V by 7 bases and J by 9 bases, and 13 bases separated the two germline ends.

This chain's CDR3 is CASSSPGQGTISNQPQHF. The CDR3 coding sequence is TGTGCCAGCAGCTCCCCGGGACAGGGGACCATTAGCAATCAGCCCCAGCATTTT. The chain employs TRBV7-3 and TRBJ1-5; 10 nucleotides align to TRBD1. The trim removed 4 bases at V and 0 bases at J, leaving 9 bases unmatched. Per germline, CDR1 SGHTA and CDR2 FQGTGA. The CDR3 has 18 residues.

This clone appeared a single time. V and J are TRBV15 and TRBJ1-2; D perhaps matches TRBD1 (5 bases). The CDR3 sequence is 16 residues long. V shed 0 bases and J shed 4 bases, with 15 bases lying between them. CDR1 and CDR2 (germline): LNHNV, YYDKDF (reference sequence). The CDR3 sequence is CATSRDLSGDTYGYTF. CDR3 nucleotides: TGTGCCACCAGCAGAGATCTATCGGGGGATACCTATGGCTACACCTTC.

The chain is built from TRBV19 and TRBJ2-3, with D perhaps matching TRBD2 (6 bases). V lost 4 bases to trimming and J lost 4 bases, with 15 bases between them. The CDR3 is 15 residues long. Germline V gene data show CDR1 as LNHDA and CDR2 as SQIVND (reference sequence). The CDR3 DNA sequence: TGTGCCAGTAGTAGTGAGGGGTCGGGGGCAGATACGCAGTATTTT. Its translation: CASSSEGSGADTQYF.

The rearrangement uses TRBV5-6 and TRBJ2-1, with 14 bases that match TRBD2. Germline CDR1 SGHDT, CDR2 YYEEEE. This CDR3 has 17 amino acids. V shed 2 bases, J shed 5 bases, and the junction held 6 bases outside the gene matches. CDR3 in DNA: TGTGCCAGCAGCTTAGGGACTAGCGGGGGTGGGGACAATGAGCAGTTCTTC. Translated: CASSLGTSGGGDNEQFF.

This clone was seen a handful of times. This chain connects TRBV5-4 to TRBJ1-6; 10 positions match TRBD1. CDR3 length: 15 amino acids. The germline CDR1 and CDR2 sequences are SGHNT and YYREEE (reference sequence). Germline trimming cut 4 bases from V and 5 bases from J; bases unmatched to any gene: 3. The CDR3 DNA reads TGTGCCAGCAGCGCTGGGACAGGGGATAATTCACCCCTCCACTTT. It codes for CASSAGTGDNSPLHF.

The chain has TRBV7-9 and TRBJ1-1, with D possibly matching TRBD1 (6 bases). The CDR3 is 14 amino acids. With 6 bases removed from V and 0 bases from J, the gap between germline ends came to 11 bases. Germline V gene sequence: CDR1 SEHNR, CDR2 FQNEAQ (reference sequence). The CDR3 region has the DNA TGTGCCAGCAGAAGTTACAGGGTGAACACTGAAGCTTTCTTT. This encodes CASRSYRVNTEAFF. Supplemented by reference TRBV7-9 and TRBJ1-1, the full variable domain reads DTGVSQNPRHKITKRGQNVTFRCDPISEHNRLYWYRQTLGQGPEFLTYFQNEAQLEKSRLLSDRFSAERPKGSFSTLEIQRTEQGDSAMYLCASRSYRVNTEAFFGQGTRLTVV.

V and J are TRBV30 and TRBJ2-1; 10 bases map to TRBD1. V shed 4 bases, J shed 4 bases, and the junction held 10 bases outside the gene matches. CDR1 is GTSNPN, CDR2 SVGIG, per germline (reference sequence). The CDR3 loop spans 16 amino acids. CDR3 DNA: TGTGCCTGGATTCGACCGGGACAGGGGAGTTACAATGAGCAGTTCTTC. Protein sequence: CAWIRPGQGSYNEQFF.

Here the CDR3 DNA reads TGTGCCTGGAGTGTAAGGGGAATTGCCGGGGAGCTGTTTTTT. Translation: CAWSVRGIAGELFF. The chain employs TRBV30 and TRBJ2-2, with D perhaps TRBD1 (5 bases). CDR3 length equals 14 residues. V shed 0 bases and J shed 6 bases, with 11 bases lying between them. Germline values: CDR1 GTSNPN, CDR2 SVGIG (reference sequence).

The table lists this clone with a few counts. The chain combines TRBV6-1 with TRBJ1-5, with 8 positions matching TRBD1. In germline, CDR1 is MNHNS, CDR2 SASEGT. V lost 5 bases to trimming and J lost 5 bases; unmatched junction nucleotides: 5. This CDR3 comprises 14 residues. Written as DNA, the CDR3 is TGTGCCAGCAGTCTGGACAGGGATGATCAGCCCCAGCATTTT. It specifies CASSLDRDDQPQHF.

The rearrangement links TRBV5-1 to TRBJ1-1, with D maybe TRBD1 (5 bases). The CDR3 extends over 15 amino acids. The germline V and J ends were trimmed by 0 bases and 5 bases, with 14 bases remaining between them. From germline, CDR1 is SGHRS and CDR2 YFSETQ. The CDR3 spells CASSLDEEGRTEAFF. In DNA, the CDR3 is TGCGCCAGCAGCTTGGACGAGGAGGGGCGTACTGAAGCTTTCTTT.

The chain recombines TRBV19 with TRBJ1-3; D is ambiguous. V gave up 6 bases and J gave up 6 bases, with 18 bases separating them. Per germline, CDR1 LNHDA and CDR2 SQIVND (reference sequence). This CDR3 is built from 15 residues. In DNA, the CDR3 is TGTGCCAGTAGCCCCGGCGGGGTTGGTGAAAACACCATATATTTT. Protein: CASSPGGVGENTIYF.

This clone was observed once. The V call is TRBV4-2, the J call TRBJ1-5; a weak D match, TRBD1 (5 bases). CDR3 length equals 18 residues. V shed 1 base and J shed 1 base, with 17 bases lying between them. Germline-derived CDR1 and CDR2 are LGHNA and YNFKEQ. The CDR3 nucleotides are TGTGCCAGCAGCCAAGTTAAAGGGGTGAAAGGGAGCAATCAGCCCCAGCATTTT. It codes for CASSQVKGVKGSNQPQHF.